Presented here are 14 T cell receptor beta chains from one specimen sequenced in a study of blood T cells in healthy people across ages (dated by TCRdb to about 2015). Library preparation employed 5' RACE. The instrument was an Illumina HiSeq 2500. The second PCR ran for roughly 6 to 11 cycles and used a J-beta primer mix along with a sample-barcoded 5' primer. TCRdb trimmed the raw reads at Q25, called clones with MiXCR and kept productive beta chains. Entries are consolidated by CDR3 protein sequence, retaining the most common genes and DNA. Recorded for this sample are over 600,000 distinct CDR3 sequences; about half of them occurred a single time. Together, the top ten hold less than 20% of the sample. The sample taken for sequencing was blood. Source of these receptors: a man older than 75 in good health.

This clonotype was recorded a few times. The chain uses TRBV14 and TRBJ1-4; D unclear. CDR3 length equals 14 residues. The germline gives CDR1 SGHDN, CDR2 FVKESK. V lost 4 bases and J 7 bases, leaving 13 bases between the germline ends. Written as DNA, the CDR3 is TGTGCCAGCAGCCGGGTAATGGGGTTTGAAAAACTGTTTTTT. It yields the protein CASSRVMGFEKLFF. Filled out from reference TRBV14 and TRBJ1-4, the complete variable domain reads EAGVTQFPSHSVIEKGQTVTLRCDPISGHDNLYWYRRVMGKEIKFLLHFVKESKQDESGMPNNRFLAERTGGTYSTLKVQPAELEDSGVYFCASSRVMGFEKLFFGSGTQLSVL.

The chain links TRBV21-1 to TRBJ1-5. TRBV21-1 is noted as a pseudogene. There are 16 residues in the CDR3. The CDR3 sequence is CASSRRGYFSNQPQHF. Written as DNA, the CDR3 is TGTGCCAGCAGCCGGCGAGGGTATTTTAGCAATCAGCCCCAGCATTTT.

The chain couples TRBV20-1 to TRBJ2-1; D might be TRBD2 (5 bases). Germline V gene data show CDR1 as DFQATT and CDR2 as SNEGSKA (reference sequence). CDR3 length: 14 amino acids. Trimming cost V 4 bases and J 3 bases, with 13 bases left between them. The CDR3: CSANGRADYNEQFF. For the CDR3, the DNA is TGCAGTGCTAACGGACGAGCGGACTACAATGAGCAGTTCTTC.

CDR3: CSAAESGRGEQYF. The CDR3, as DNA: TGCAGCGCCGCCGAATCAGGGAGGGGCGAGCAGTACTTC. The chain carries TRBV29-1 and TRBJ2-7, with 7 bases lining up with TRBD2. The CDR3 sequence is 13 residues long. Trimming cost V 7 bases and J 6 bases; bases outside gene matches: 12. The germline V gene encodes CDR1 SQVTM and CDR2 ANQGSEA.

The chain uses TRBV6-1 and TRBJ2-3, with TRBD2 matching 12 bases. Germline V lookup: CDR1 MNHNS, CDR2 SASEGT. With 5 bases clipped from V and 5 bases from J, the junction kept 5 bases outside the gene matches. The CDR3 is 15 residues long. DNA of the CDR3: TGTGCCAGCAGTTGGACTAGCGGGATGGGAGATACGCAGTATTTT. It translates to CASSWTSGMGDTQYF.

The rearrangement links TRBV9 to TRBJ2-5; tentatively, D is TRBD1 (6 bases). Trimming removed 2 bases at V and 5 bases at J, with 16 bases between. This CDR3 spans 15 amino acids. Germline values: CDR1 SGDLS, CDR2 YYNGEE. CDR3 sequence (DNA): TGTGCCAGCAGCGTCACCAGGGGCGCTGGGGAGACCCAGTACTTC. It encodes CASSVTRGAGETQYF.

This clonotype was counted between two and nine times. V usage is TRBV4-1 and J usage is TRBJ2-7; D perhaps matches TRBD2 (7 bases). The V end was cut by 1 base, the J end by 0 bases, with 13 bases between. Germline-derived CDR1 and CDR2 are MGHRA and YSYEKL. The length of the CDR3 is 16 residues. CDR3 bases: TGCGCCAGCAGCCAAGGAGGGGGGGACTCCTCCTACGAGCAGTACTTC. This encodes CASSQGGGDSSYEQYF.

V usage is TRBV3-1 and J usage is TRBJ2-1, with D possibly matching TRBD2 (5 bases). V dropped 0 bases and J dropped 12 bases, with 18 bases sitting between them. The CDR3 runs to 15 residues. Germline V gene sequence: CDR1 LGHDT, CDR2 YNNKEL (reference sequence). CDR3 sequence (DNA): TGTGCCAGCAGCCAAGATCTCGCTATCCGGAGCGGGCAGTTCTTC. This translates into CASSQDLAIRSGQFF.

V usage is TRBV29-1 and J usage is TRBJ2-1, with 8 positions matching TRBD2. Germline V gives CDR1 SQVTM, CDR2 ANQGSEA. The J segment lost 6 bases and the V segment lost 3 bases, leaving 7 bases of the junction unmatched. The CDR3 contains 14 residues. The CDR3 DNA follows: TGCAGCGTTGAGAAAAGCGGGAGCCCCAATGAGCAGTTCTTC. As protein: CSVEKSGSPNEQFF.

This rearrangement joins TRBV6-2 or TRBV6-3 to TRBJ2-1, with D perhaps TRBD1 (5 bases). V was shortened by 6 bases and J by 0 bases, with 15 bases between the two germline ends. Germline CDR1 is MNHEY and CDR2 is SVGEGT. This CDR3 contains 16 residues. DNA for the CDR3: TGTGCCAGCAGGGAAGGGGTCGCGAGCTCCTACAATGAGCAGTTCTTC. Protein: CASREGVASSYNEQFF.

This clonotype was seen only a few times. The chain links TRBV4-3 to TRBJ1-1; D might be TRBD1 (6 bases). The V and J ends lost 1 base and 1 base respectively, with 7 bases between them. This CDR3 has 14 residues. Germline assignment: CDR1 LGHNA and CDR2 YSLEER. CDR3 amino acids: CASSQGTANTEAFF. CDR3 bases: TGCGCCAGCAGCCAAGGGACAGCGAACACTGAAGCTTTCTTT.

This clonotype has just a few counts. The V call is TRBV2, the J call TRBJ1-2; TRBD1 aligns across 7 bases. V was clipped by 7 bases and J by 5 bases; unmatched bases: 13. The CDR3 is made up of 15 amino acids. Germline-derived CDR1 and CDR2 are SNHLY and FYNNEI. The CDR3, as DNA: TGTGCCAGCACGGGACAGTCTGTCTCCAATTATGGCTACACCTTC. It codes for CASTGQSVSNYGYTF. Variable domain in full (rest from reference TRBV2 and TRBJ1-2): EPEVTQTPSHQVTQMGQEVILRCVPISNHLYFYWYRQILGQKVEFLVSFYNNEISEKSEIFDDQFSVERPDGSNFTLKIRSTKLEDSAMYFCASTGQSVSNYGYTFGSGTRLTVV.

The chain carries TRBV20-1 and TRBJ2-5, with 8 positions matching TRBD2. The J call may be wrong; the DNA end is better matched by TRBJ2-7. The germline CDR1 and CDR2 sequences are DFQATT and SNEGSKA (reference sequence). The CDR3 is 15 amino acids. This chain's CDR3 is CSAKELSGSMYEQYF. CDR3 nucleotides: TGCAGTGCTAAGGAACTCAGCGGGAGTATGTACGAGCAGTACTTC.

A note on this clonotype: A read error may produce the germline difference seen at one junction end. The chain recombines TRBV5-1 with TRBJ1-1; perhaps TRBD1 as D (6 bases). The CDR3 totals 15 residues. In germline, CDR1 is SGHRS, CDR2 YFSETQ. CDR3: CASSLVTGMNNEAFF. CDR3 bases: TGCGCCAGCAGCTTGGTCACAGGGATGAACAATGAAGCTTTCTTT.